The sequence of this TCR beta chain was determined in a study of blood T cell repertoires in COVID-19. In the study's own analysis: Amplified reference gene primers provided the basis for estimating nucleated cell counts. Clones were read by immunoSEQ multiplex PCR, and TCRdb kept only the in-frame ones, dropping some. Clone size and the V and J calls come from that table; the DNA yielded D and trimming. The sample records some 120,000 clones, roughly 82% being singletons. The CDR3 is 13 amino acids. The chain joins TRBV12-3 or TRBV12-4 to TRBJ2-3; D is possibly TRBD1 (6 bases). The receptor's source is a human donor in a cohort sampled during active COVID-19. What was sequenced was peripheral blood. In nucleotides, the CDR3 is TGTGTGGGGGCGGAGTCCAGCACAGATACGCAGTATTTT. This gives the protein CVGAESSTDTQYF.